One sample yielded the 20 T cell receptor beta chains listed below, sequenced in a study of blood T cells in healthy people across ages. Then a second PCR, running roughly 7 to 11 cycles, was carried out with a sample-barcoded 5' primer and a J-beta primer mix. TCRdb reprocessed the 5' RACE reads with MiXCR, giving one entry per CDR3 protein. The profile shows some 800,000 distinct CDR3 sequences, just under 25% of them singletons. The same sample was also studied in work on T cells of mothers and their children.

The sequencing sample was made of blood. These receptors all stem from a boy aged 5-17 years in good health.

The chain joins TRBV6-1 to TRBJ2-7, with D possibly TRBD2 on 6 matching bases. Trimming removed 1 base from V and 9 bases from J, with 10 bases in between. Germline loops: CDR1 MNHNS, CDR2 SASEGT. The CDR3 spans 12 residues. This chain's CDR3 is CASSEGGKGQYF. The CDR3 DNA reads as TGTGCCAGCAGTGAAGGCGGGAAGGGGCAGTACTTC.

The chain employs TRBV7-9 and TRBJ2-5; 8 positions agree with TRBD2. Losses at the gene ends were 2 bases for V and 7 bases for J; bases not matched to a gene: 9. This CDR3 has 15 amino acids. Germline CDR1 and CDR2: SEHNR and FQNEAQ (reference sequence). The CDR3 DNA follows: TGTGCCAGCAGCTTAATCCTAGCGGGCATCCGGACCCAGTACTTC. This translates into CASSLILAGIRTQYF.

The chain uses TRBV9 and TRBJ2-2, with a possible D match to TRBD1 (9 bases). The germline V gene encodes CDR1 SGDLS and CDR2 YYNGEE. There are 16 residues in the CDR3. V was shortened by 6 bases and J by 3 bases, with 18 bases between the two germline ends. CDR3 in DNA: TGTGCCAGCACCCCGGGGGGGACAGGGTACACCGGGGAGCTGTTTTTT. Translating gives CASTPGGTGYTGELFF.

This clonotype was seen a single time. The rearrangement links TRBV4-1 to TRBJ2-3, with D unresolved. This CDR3 has 15 residues. The germline V and J ends were trimmed by 0 bases and 8 bases, with 15 bases remaining between them. Germline loops: CDR1 MGHRA, CDR2 YSYEKL. The CDR3 region is CASSQERRSAGTQYF. CDR3 in DNA: TGCGCCAGCAGCCAAGAGAGAAGATCGGCAGGTACGCAGTATTTT.

The chain links TRBV20-1 to TRBJ2-7, with TRBD2 matching over 7 bases. This CDR3 is 14 amino acids long. Per the germline V gene, CDR1 is DFQATT and CDR2 is SNEGSKA (reference sequence). The V and J ends lost 6 bases and 0 bases, in that order; junction bases with no gene match: 8. The CDR3 sequence: CSAAGGGSSYEQYF. The CDR3 nucleotides are TGCAGTGCAGCTGGCGGGGGAAGCTCCTACGAGCAGTACTTC.

CDR3 DNA: TGCGCCAGCAGCCCAACCCCTGGGGATAGTAACTATGGCTACACCTTC. Amino acid sequence: CASSPTPGDSNYGYTF. V usage is TRBV4-3 and J usage is TRBJ1-2; D is unresolved. V lost 4 bases, J lost 1 base, and 16 bases lay in between. The CDR3 sequence is 16 residues long. Germline V gene data show CDR1 as LGHNA and CDR2 as YSLEER.

This clonotype was counted ten times or more. The V call is TRBV6-2 or TRBV6-3, the J call TRBJ1-1, with 8 bases that match TRBD1. The CDR3 covers 17 residues. Germline-derived CDR1 and CDR2 are MNHEY and SVGEGT. Losses at the gene ends were 0 bases for V and 5 bases for J; bases not matched to a gene: 11. The CDR3: CASSYSRTGFGRTEAFF. The DNA for the CDR3 is TGTGCCAGCAGTTACTCAAGGACAGGGTTCGGGAGGACTGAAGCTTTCTTT.

The V call is TRBV7-3, the J call TRBJ2-1; 12 positions match TRBD2. The CDR3 runs to 16 residues. V gave up 6 bases and J gave up 1 base; unmatched junction bases: 4. Germline lookup yields CDR1 SGHTA and CDR2 FQGTGA. The CDR3 protein is CASRASGGASYNEQFF. The CDR3 DNA sequence: TGTGCCAGCAGGGCTAGCGGGGGGGCGTCCTACAATGAGCAGTTCTTC.

This clonotype came up a few times. The chain joins TRBV4-2 to TRBJ1-2; 7 nucleotides agree with TRBD1. From germline, CDR1 is LGHNA and CDR2 YNFKEQ. The ends lost 0 bases at V and 6 bases at J; junction bases unmatched: 1. The CDR3 is 13 residues long. CDR3 amino acids: CASSQEDRDGYTF. The CDR3 nucleotides are TGTGCCAGCAGCCAAGAAGACAGGGATGGCTACACCTTC.

This clonotype was seen more than once but under ten times. This chain uses TRBV21-1 with TRBJ2-5; the table calls TRBD1, which could not be checked here. TRBV21-1 is deemed a pseudogene. The CDR3 spans 16 residues. CDR3 coding DNA: TGTGCCAGCAGCAAAGGTACTGGGACAGGATTAGAGACCCAGTACTTC. Its translation is CASSKGTGTGLETQYF.

This CDR3 reads CSARDPFNSGNQPQHF. For the CDR3, the DNA is TGCAGTGCTAGAGATCCTTTTAACAGCGGCAATCAGCCCCAGCATTTT. The chain couples TRBV20-1 to TRBJ1-5; no definite D call. CDR1 DFQATT and CDR2 SNEGSKA come from the germline V gene (reference sequence). This CDR3 comprises 16 residues. The V and J ends lost 0 bases and 2 bases respectively, with 14 bases between them.

At least ten counts were recorded for this clonotype. The chain's CDR3 is CASSGNTEAFF. In DNA, the CDR3 is TGTGCCAGCAGTGGGAACACTGAAGCTTTCTTT. This chain connects TRBV6-5 to TRBJ1-1; no clear D. Germline-derived CDR1 and CDR2 are MNHEY and SVGAGI. With 5 bases removed from V and 1 base from J, the gap between germline ends came to 2 bases. The CDR3 has 11 amino acids.

This clonotype was recorded at least ten times. V and J are TRBV12-3 or TRBV12-4 and TRBJ2-2; D uncertain. The CDR3 extends over 10 amino acids. Between the trimmed V and J ends, which lost 4 bases and 6 bases, there was a span of 0 bases. The CDR3 reads CASSSGELFF. The CDR3 DNA follows: TGTGCCAGCAGTTCCGGGGAGCTGTTTTTT.

This chain uses TRBV20-1 with TRBJ2-1, with 7 nucleotides matching TRBD1. The V gene end was trimmed by 5 bases and the J gene end by 8 bases; junction bases not matched to a gene: 15. The CDR3 is 15 amino acids. Germline-derived CDR1 and CDR2 are DFQATT and SNEGSKA (reference sequence). The CDR3 DNA follows: TGCAGTGCTTCTGACCCGGGATACAGGGGCGATGAGCAGTTCTTC. It yields the protein CSASDPGYRGDEQFF.

This clonotype was seen more than once but under ten times. The chain recombines TRBV12-3 or TRBV12-4 with TRBJ2-3; D unresolved. CDR3 length: 13 residues. Trimming removed 3 bases at V and 1 base at J, with 5 bases between. CDR3 sequence (DNA): TGTGCCAGCAGTTTTCTGGGCACAGATACGCAGTATTTT. As protein: CASSFLGTDTQYF.

This clonotype was seen only a few times. The V call is TRBV6-6, the J call TRBJ2-5, with 8 bases lining up with TRBD2. V was pared by 6 bases and J by 2 bases, with 5 bases of the junction left unmatched. CDR3 size: 14 residues. Germline CDR1 reads MNHNY; CDR2 reads SVGAGI (reference sequence). The CDR3 reads CASRPGGGQETQYF. In nucleotides, the CDR3 is TGTGCCAGCAGACCGGGAGGGGGACAAGAGACCCAGTACTTC.

Only a few counts were recorded for this clonotype. J is TRBJ2-3 and V is TRBV7-8; no clear D gene. Germline CDR1 is SGHVS and CDR2 is FQNEAQ. The CDR3 sequence is 14 residues long. The germline V and J ends were trimmed by 7 bases and 0 bases, with 11 bases remaining between them. The chain's CDR3 is CASTMRSSTDTQYF. CDR3 sequence (DNA): TGTGCCAGCACTATGAGATCTAGCACAGATACGCAGTATTTT.

This clonotype has only a few counts. This chain joins TRBV27 and TRBJ2-7; 8 bases agree with TRBD2. Matching the DNA end better, TRBJ2-1 makes the J call doubtful. Germline V CDR1 and CDR2: MNHEY, SMNVEV (reference sequence). CDR3 length equals 15 residues. The CDR3 sequence is CASMDGTRHVDEQFF. In nucleotides, the CDR3 is TGTGCCAGCATGGACGGGACTAGACACGTCGATGAGCAGTTCTTC.

The table lists this clonotype with a few counts. V and J are TRBV20-1 and TRBJ1-2, with D unclear. Trimming took off 3 bases at V and 2 bases at J, with 13 bases between the two ends. There are 14 residues in the CDR3. Germline CDR1 DFQATT, CDR2 SNEGSKA (reference sequence). The CDR3 loop is CSAREGRTNYGYTF. DNA for the CDR3: TGCAGTGCTAGGGAGGGCAGGACGAACTATGGCTACACCTTC.

The gene calls are TRBV12-3 or TRBV12-4 and TRBJ2-5; D is undetermined. The better agreement between TRBJ2-7 and the DNA end casts doubt on the J call. This CDR3 spans 13 amino acids. DNA of the CDR3: TGTGCCAGCAATCCCGGGTTGAGAGACGAGCAGTACTTC. Translation: CASNPGLRDEQYF.